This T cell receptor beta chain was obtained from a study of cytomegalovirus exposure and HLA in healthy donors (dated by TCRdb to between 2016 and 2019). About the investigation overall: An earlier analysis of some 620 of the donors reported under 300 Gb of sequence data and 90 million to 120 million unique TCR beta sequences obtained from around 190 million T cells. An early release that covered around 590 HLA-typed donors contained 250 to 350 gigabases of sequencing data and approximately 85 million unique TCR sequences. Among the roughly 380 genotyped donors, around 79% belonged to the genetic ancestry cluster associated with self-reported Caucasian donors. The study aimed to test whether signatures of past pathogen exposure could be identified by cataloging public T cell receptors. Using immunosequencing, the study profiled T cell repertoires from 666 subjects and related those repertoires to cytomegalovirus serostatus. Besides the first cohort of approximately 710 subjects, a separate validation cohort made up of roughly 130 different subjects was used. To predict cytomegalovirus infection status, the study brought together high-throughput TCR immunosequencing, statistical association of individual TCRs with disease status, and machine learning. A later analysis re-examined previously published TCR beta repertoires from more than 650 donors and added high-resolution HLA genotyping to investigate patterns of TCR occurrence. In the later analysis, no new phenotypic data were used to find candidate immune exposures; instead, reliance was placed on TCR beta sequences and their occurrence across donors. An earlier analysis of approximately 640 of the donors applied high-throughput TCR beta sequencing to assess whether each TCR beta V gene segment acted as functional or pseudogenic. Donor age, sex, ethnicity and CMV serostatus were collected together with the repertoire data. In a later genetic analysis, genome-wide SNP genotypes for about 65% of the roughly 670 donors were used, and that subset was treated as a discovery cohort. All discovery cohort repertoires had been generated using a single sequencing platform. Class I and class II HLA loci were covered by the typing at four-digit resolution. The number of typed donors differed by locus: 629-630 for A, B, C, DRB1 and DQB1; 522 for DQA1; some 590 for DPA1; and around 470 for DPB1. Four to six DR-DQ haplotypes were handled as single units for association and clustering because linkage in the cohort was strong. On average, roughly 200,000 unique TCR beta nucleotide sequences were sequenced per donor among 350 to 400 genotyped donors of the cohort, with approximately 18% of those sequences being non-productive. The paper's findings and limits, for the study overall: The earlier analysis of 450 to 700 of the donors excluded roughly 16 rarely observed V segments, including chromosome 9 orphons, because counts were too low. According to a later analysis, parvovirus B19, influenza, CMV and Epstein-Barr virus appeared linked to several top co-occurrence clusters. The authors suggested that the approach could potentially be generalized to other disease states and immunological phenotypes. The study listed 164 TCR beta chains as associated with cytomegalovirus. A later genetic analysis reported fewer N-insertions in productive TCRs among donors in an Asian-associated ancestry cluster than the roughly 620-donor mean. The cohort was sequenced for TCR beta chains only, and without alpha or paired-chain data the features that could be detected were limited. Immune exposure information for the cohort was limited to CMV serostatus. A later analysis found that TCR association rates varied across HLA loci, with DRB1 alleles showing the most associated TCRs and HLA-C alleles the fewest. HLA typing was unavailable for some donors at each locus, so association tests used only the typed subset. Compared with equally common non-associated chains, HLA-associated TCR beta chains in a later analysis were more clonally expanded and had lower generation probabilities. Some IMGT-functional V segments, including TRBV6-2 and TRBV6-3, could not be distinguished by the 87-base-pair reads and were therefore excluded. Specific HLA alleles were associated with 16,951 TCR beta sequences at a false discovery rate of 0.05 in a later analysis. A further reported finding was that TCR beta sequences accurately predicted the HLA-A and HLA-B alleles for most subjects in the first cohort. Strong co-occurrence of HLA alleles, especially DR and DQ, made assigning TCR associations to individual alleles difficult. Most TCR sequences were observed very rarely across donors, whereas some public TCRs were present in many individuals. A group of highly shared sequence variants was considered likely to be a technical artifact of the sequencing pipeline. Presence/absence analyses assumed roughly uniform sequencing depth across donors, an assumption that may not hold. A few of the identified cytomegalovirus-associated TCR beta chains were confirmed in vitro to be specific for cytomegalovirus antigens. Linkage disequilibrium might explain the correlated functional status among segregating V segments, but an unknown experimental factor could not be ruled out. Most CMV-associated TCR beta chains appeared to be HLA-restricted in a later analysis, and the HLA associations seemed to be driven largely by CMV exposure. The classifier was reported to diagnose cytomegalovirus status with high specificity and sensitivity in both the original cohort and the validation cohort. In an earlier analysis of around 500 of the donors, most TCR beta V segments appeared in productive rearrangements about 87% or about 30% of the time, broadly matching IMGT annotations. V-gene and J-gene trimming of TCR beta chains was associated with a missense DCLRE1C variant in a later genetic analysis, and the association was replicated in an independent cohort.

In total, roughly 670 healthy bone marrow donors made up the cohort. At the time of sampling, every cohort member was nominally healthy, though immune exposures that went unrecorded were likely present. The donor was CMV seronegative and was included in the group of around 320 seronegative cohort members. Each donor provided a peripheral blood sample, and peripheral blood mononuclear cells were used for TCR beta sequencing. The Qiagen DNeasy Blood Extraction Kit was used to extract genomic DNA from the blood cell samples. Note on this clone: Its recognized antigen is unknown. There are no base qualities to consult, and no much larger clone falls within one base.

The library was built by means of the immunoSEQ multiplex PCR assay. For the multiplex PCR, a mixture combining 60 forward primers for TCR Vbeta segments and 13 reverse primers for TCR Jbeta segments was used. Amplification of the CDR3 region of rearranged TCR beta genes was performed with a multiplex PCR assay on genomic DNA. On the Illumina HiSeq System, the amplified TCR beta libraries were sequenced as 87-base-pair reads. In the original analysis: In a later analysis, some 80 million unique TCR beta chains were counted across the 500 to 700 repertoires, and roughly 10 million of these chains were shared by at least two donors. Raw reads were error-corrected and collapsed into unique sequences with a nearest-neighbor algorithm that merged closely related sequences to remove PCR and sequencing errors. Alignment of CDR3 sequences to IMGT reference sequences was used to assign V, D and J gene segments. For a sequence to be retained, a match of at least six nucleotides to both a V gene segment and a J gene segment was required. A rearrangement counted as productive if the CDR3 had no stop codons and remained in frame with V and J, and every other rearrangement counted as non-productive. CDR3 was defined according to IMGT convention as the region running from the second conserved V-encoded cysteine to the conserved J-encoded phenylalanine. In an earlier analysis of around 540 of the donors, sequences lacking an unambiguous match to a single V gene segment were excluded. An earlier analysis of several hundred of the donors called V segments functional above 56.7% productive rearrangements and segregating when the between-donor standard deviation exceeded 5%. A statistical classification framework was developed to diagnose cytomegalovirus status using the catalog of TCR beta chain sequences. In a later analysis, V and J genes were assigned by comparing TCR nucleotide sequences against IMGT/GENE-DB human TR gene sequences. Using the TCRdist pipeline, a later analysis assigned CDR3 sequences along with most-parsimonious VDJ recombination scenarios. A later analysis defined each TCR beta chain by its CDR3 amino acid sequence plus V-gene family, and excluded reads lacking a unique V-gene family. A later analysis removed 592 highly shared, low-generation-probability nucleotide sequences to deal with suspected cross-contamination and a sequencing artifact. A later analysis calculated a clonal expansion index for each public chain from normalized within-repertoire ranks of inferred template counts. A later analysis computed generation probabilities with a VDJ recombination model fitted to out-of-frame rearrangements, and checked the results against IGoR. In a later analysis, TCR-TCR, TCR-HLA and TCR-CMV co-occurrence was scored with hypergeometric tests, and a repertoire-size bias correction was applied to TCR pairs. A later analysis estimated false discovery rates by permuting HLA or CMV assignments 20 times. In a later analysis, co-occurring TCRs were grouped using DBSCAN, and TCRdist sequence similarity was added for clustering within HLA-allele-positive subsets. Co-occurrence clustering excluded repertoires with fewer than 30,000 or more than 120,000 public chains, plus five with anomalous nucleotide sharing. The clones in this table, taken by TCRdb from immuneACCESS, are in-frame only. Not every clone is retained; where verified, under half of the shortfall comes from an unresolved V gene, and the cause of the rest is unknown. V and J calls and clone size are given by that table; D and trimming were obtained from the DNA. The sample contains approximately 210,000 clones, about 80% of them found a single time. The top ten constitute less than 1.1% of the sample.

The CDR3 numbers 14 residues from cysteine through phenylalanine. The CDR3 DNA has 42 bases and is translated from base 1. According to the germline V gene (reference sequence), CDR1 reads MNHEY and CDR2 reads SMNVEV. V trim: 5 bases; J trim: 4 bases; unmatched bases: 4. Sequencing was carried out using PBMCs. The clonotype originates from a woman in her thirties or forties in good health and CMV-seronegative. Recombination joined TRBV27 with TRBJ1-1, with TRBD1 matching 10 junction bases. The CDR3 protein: CASSTRTGGTEAFF. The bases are TGTGCCAGCAGTACCCGGACAGGGGGCACTGAAGCTTTCTTT.